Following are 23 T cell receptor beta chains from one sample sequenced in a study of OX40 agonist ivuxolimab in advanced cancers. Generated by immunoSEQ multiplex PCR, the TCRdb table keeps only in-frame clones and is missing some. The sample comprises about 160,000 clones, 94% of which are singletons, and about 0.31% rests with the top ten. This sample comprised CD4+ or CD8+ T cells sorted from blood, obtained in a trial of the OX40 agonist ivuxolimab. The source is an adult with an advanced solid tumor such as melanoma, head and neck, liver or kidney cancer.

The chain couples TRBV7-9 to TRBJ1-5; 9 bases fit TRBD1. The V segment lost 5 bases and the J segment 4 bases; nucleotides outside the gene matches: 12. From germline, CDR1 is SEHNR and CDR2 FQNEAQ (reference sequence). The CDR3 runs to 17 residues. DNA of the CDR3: TGTGCCAGCAGCCCCGCGGGGGGACAGGGAGGGAATCAGCCCCAGCATTTT. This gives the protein CASSPAGGQGGNQPQHF.

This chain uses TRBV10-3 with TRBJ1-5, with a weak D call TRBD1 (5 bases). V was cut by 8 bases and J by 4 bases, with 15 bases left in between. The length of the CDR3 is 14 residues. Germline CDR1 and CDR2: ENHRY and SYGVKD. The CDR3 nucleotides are TGTGCCATCGGATCGACAGATCCGAATCAGCCCCAGCATTTT. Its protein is CAIGSTDPNQPQHF.

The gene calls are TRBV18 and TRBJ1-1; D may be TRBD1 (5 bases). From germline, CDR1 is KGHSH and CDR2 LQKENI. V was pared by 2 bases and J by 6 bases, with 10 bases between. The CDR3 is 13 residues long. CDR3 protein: CASSPGGSSEAFF. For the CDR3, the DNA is TGTGCCAGCTCACCAGGGGGTAGCTCTGAAGCTTTCTTT.

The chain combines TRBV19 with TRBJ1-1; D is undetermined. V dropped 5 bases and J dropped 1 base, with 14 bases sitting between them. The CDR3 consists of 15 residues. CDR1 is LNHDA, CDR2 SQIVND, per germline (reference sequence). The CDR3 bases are TGTGCCAGTAGTTCCCCCGGGAGCCAGAACACTGAAGCTTTCTTT. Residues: CASSSPGSQNTEAFF. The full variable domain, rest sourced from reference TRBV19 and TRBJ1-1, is DGGITQSPKYLFRKEGQNVTLSCEQNLNHDAMYWYRQDPGQGLRLIYYSQIVNDFQKGDIAEGYSVSREKKESFPLTVTSAQKNPTAFYLCASSSPGSQNTEAFFGQGTRLTVV.

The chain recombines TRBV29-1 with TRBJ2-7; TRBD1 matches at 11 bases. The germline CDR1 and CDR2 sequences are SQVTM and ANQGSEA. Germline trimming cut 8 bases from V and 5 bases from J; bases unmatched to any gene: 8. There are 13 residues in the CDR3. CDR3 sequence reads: CSYGTGGPNEQYF. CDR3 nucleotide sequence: TGCAGCTATGGGACAGGGGGTCCCAACGAGCAGTACTTC.

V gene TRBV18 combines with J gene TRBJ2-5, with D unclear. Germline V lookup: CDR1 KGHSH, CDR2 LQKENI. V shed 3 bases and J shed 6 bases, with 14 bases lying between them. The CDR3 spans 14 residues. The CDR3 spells CASSPWSQAKTQYF. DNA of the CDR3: TGTGCCAGCTCACCGTGGAGTCAGGCGAAGACCCAGTACTTC.

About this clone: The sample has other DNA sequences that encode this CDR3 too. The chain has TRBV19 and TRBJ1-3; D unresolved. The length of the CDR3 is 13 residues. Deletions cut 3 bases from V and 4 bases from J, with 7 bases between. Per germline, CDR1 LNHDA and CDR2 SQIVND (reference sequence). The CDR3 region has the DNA TGTGCCAGTAGTATCGAAGGAGGAAACACCATATATTTT. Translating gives CASSIEGGNTIYF.

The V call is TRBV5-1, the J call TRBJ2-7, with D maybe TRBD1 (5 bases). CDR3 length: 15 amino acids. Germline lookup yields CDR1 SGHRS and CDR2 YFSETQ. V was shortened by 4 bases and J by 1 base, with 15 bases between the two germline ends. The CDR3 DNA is TGCGCCAGCAGCCTGAGGCAGACAGTTTCCTACGAGCAGTACTTC. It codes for CASSLRQTVSYEQYF.

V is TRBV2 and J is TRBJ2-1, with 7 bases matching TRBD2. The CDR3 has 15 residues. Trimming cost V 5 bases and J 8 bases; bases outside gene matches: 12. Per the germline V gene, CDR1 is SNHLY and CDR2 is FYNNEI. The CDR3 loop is CASSTTSAPTDEQFF. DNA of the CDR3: TGTGCCAGCAGTACCACTAGCGCACCTACCGATGAGCAGTTCTTC. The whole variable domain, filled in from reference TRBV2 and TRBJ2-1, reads EPEVTQTPSHQVTQMGQEVILRCVPISNHLYFYWYRQILGQKVEFLVSFYNNEISEKSEIFDDQFSVERPDGSNFTLKIRSTKLEDSAMYFCASSTTSAPTDEQFFGPGTRLTVL.

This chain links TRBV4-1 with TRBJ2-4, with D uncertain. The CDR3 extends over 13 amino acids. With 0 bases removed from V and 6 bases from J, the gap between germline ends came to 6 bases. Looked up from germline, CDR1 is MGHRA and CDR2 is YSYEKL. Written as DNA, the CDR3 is TGCGCCAGCAGCCAAGATTGGTCAAACATTCAGTACTTC. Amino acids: CASSQDWSNIQYF.

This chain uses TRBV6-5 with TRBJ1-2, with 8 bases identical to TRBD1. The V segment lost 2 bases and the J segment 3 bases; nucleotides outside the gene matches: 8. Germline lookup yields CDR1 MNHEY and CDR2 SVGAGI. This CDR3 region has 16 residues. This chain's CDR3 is CASSYQTTGAHYGYTF. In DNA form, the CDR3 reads TGTGCCAGCAGTTACCAAACGACAGGGGCCCACTATGGCTACACCTTC.

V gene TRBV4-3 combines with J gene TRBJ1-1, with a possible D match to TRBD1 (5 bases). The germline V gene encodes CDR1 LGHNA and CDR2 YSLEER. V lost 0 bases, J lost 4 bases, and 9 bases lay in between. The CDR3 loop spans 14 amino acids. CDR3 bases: TGCGCCAGCAGCCAAGATCCGAGGGGCACTGAAGCTTTCTTT. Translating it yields CASSQDPRGTEAFF.

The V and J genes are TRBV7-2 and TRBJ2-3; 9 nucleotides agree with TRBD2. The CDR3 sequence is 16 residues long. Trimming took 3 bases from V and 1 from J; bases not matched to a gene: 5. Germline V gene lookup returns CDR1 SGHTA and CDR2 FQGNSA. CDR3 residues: CASSLRAGGRTDTQYF. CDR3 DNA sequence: TGTGCCAGCAGCTTGCGAGCGGGGGGACGCACAGATACGCAGTATTTT.

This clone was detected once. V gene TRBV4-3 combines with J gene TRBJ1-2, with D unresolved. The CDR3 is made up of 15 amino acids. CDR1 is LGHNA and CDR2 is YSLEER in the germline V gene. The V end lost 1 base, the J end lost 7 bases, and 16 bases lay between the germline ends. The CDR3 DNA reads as TGCGCCAGCAGCCAAGTAGCCGGGGATCTGGGTGGCTACACCTTC. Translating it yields CASSQVAGDLGGYTF.

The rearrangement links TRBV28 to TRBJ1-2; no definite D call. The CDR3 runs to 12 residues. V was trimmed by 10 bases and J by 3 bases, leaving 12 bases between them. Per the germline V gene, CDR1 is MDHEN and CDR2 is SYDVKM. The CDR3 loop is CATGWHDYGYTF. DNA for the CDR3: TGTGCCACTGGATGGCACGACTATGGCTACACCTTC.

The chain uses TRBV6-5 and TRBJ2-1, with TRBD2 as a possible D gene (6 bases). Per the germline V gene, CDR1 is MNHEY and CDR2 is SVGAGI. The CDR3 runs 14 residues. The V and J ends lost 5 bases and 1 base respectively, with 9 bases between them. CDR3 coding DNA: TGTGCCAGCAGTGATGGGGGGTCCTACAATGAGCAGTTCTTC. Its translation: CASSDGGSYNEQFF.

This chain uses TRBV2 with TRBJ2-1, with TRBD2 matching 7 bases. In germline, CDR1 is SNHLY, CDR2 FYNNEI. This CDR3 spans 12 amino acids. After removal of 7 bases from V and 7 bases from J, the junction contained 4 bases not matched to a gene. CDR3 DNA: TGTGCCAGCAAACGGGAGGTTAATGAGCAGTTCTTC. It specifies CASKREVNEQFF.

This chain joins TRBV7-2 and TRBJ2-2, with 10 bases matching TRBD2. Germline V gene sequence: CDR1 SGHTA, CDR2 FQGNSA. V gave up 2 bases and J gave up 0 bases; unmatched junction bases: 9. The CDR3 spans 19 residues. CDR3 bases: TGTGCCAGCAGCTTATCCCCCCTAACTAGCGGGGCGAACACCGGGGAGCTGTTTTTT. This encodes CASSLSPLTSGANTGELFF.

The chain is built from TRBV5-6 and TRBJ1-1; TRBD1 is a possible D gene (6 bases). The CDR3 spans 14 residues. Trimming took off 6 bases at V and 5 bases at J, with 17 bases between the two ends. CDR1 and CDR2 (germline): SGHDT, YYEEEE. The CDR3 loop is CASTTVGAGTEAFF. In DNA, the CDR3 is TGTGCCAGCACCACTGTGGGGGCGGGGACTGAAGCTTTCTTT.

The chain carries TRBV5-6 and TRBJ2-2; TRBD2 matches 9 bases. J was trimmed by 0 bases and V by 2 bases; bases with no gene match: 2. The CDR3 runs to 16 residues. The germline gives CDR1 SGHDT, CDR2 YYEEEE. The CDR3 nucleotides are TGTGCCAGCAGCTTCGGACTAGCGACGAACACCGGGGAGCTGTTTTTT. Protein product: CASSFGLATNTGELFF.

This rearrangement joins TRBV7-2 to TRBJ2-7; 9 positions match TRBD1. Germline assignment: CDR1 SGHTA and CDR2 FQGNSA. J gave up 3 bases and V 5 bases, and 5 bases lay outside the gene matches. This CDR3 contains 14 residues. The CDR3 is CASSARQGGYEQYF. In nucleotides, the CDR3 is TGTGCCAGCAGCGCCAGACAGGGGGGCTACGAGCAGTACTTC.

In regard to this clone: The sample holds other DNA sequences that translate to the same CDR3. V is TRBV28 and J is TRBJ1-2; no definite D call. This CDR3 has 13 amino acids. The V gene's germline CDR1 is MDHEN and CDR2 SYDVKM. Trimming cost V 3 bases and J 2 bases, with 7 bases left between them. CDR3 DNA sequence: TGTGCCAGCAGTTTGGGCAGAAACTATGGCTACACCTTC. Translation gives CASSLGRNYGYTF.

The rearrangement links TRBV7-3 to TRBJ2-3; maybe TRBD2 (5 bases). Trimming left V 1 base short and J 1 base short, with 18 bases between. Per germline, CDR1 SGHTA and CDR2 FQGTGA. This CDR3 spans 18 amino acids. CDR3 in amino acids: CASSLKVGRARGTDTQYF. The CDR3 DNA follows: TGTGCCAGCAGCTTAAAGGTGGGGAGAGCTCGAGGCACAGATACGCAGTATTTT.